What follows describes a single TCR beta chain. This entry is derived from a study of blood T cell repertoires in COVID-19. For the study at large: The origin of the acute and convalescent COVID-19 samples was the United States, Italy and Spain.

This CDR3 comprises 13 residues. Per the germline V gene, CDR1 is MNHEY and CDR2 is SVGAGI. Trimming took 5 bases from V and 2 from J; bases not matched to a gene: 3. TCRdb's table, derived via immunoSEQ multiplex PCR, lists solely in-frame clones and lacks some. Here the sample spans over 50,000 clones, roughly 87% being singletons. The receptor was isolated from a man aged 45-65 years with active COVID-19. The chain carries TRBV6-5 and TRBJ2-7; 7 positions agree with TRBD1. The sequencing input was peripheral blood. The CDR3 sequence is CASSRGTAYEQYF. As DNA, the CDR3 is TGTGCCAGCAGTAGAGGGACAGCCTACGAGCAGTACTTC.